Below, one T cell receptor beta chain is given with its context. What antigen it recognizes has not been identified. No qualities accompany the bases; no much larger clone lies one base away. In total, 630 or so healthy bone marrow donors made up the cohort. All cohort members were sampled while nominally healthy, although unrecorded immune exposures were likely present. The donor tested CMV seronegative, placing the donor among the approximately 360 seronegative members of the cohort. Each donor provided a peripheral blood sample, and peripheral blood mononuclear cells were used for TCR beta sequencing. Genomic DNA extraction from the blood cell samples was performed with the Qiagen DNeasy Blood Extraction Kit. The source of the sample is a study of cytomegalovirus exposure and HLA in healthy donors (dated by TCRdb to about 2017). Study-level background: An earlier analysis of 550 to 700 of the donors reported 250 to 300 Gb of sequence data and more than 90 million unique TCR beta sequences from 150 million to 200 million T cells. An early release that covered some 640 HLA-typed donors contained approximately 320 gigabases of sequencing data and 75 million to 100 million unique TCR sequences. Of the roughly 400 genotyped donors, around 81% fell in the genetic ancestry cluster associated with self-reported Caucasian donors. The study was designed to test whether signatures of past pathogen exposure could be identified by cataloging public T cell receptors. Using immunosequencing, the study profiled T cell repertoires from about 620 subjects and related those repertoires to cytomegalovirus serostatus. Along with the approximately 700-subject first cohort, a separate validation cohort of over 90 different subjects was used. To predict cytomegalovirus infection status, the study combined high-throughput TCR immunosequencing, statistical association of individual TCRs with disease status, and machine learning. To study patterns of TCR occurrence, a later analysis re-analyzed previously published TCR beta repertoires from several hundred donors and added high-resolution HLA genotyping. In the later analysis, no new phenotypic data were used to find candidate immune exposures; instead, reliance was placed on TCR beta sequences and their occurrence across donors. In an earlier analysis of over 550 of the donors, high-throughput TCR beta sequencing was used to judge whether each TCR beta V gene segment behaved as functional or pseudogenic. Donor age, sex, ethnicity and CMV serostatus were compiled alongside the repertoire data. In a later genetic analysis, genome-wide SNP genotypes for about 60% of the 666 donors were used, and that subset was treated as a discovery cohort. All discovery cohort repertoires had been generated on a single sequencing platform. Class I and class II HLA loci were covered by the typing at four-digit resolution. The number of typed donors differed by locus: 629-630 for A, B, C, DRB1 and DQB1; about 520 for DQA1; roughly 600 for DPA1; and 400 to 480 for DPB1. Roughly 5 DR-DQ haplotypes were handled as single units for association and clustering, since linkage in the cohort was strong. Among about 400 genotyped donors of the cohort, an average of approximately 200,000 unique TCR beta nucleotide sequences was sequenced per donor, of which 15% to 20% were non-productive. The paper as a whole reports these results and caveats: A later analysis found that HLA-associated TCR beta chains were more clonally expanded and had lower generation probabilities than equally common non-associated chains. The classifier was reported to diagnose cytomegalovirus status with high specificity and sensitivity in both the original and validation cohorts. A further reported finding was that TCR beta sequences accurately predicted the HLA-A and HLA-B alleles for most subjects in the first cohort. A later analysis found that most CMV-associated TCR beta chains appeared HLA-restricted, with HLA associations seemingly driven largely by CMV exposure. Three of the identified cytomegalovirus-associated TCR beta chains were confirmed in vitro to be specific for cytomegalovirus antigens. In a later analysis, about 16,000 TCR beta sequences were associated with specific HLA alleles at a false discovery rate of 0.05. In a later analysis, the rate of TCR association differed among HLA loci, with DRB1 alleles having the most associated TCRs and HLA-C alleles having the fewest. In an earlier analysis of approximately 600 of the donors, most TCR beta V segments were observed in productive rearrangements about 87% or about 30% of the time, broadly matching IMGT annotations. Only TCR beta chains were sequenced in this cohort, and the absence of alpha or paired-chain data limited detectable features. A total of fewer than 200 TCR beta chains were listed by the study as associated with cytomegalovirus. Because HLA typing was unavailable for some donors at each locus, only the typed subset was used in association tests. The authors suggested that the approach could potentially be generalized to other disease states and immunological phenotypes. Linkage disequilibrium might explain the correlated functional status among segregating V segments, but an unknown experimental factor could not be ruled out. The sequencing pipeline was judged likely to have produced a cluster of highly shared sequence variants as a technical artifact. A later genetic analysis reported fewer N-insertions in productive TCRs among donors in an Asian-associated ancestry cluster than the roughly 670-donor mean. Strong co-occurrence of HLA alleles, especially DR and DQ, made assigning TCR associations to individual alleles difficult. Most TCR sequences were seen in very few donors, while some public TCRs were found in many individuals. An association between a missense DCLRE1C variant and V-gene and J-gene trimming of TCR beta chains was found in a later genetic analysis and replicated in an independent cohort. CMV serostatus was the only immune exposure information available for the cohort. Roughly uniform sequencing depth across donors was assumed in presence/absence analyses, although this assumption may not hold. According to a later analysis, parvovirus B19, influenza, CMV and Epstein-Barr virus appeared linked to several top co-occurrence clusters. Because counts were too low, some 16 rarely observed V segments, including chromosome 9 orphons, were excluded from the earlier analysis of a few hundred of the donors.

The method behind the library was the immunoSEQ multiplex PCR assay. A mixture of 60 forward primers for TCR Vbeta segments and 13 reverse primers for TCR Jbeta segments was used in the multiplex PCR. Amplification of the CDR3 region of rearranged TCR beta genes was performed with a multiplex PCR assay on genomic DNA. Amplified TCR beta libraries were sequenced as 87-base-pair reads on the Illumina HiSeq System. On the study's bioinformatics: Across the 640 or so repertoires, a later analysis counted around 80 million unique TCR beta chains, approximately 12 million of which were shared by at least two donors. A nearest-neighbor algorithm error-corrected the raw reads and collapsed the reads into unique sequences, merging closely related sequences to remove PCR and sequencing errors. Alignment of CDR3 sequences to IMGT reference sequences was used to assign V, D and J gene segments. For a sequence to be retained, at least a six-nucleotide match to both a V gene segment and a J gene segment was required. Rearrangements were classified as productive when the CDR3 lacked stop codons and remained in frame with V and J, and all other rearrangements were classified as non-productive. Following IMGT convention, CDR3 was defined as the stretch from the second conserved V-encoded cysteine up to the conserved J-encoded phenylalanine. The earlier analysis of approximately 500 of the donors excluded sequences that lacked an unambiguous match to a single V gene segment. In an earlier analysis of almost 600 of the donors, a V segment was called functional when productive rearrangements were above 56.7%, and segregating when the standard deviation between donors exceeded 5%. A statistical classification framework was built to diagnose cytomegalovirus status from the catalog of TCR beta chain sequences. V and J gene assignment, in a later analysis, came from comparing TCR nucleotide sequences with IMGT/GENE-DB human TR gene sequences. A later analysis assigned CDR3 sequences and most-parsimonious VDJ recombination scenarios with the TCRdist pipeline. A later analysis defined each TCR beta chain by its CDR3 amino acid sequence plus V-gene family, and excluded reads lacking a unique V-gene family. A later analysis removed nearly 600 highly shared, low-generation-probability nucleotide sequences to deal with suspected cross-contamination and a sequencing artifact. In a later analysis, a clonal expansion index for each public chain was calculated from normalized within-repertoire ranks of inferred template counts. Generation probabilities in a later analysis came from a VDJ recombination model fitted to out-of-frame rearrangements, and those results were checked against IGoR. In a later analysis, TCR-TCR, TCR-HLA and TCR-CMV co-occurrence was scored with hypergeometric tests, and a repertoire-size bias correction was applied to TCR pairs. False discovery rates were estimated in a later analysis by permuting HLA or CMV assignments 20 times. A later analysis grouped co-occurring TCRs with DBSCAN, adding TCRdist sequence similarity when clustering within HLA-allele-positive subsets. For co-occurrence clustering, repertoires with fewer than 30,000 or more than 120,000 public chains were excluded, along with five repertoires with anomalous nucleotide sharing. TCRdb took over this immuneACCESS table, retaining in-frame rearrangements with V and J assigned. Such tables are incomplete; in checked studies, under half of the missing clones stem from an unresolved V gene, and the remainder is unexplained. V and J calls and clone size are as listed in that table; D and trimming were resolved from the DNA. The sample table holds around 60,000 clones, of which more than 70% were seen once. Approximately 5.9% of the sample goes to the ten largest clones.

The source of this sequence is a male donor in good health and CMV-seronegative. The source material was PBMCs.

The DNA reads TGTGCCAGCGGCGACAGGGACACAGATACGCAGTATTTT. It translates as CASGDRDTDTQYF. This chain joins TRBV6-6 to TRBJ2-3; 7 junctional bases match TRBD1. The CDR3 spans 13 residues, from the cysteine through the phenylalanine. Kept here is only the CDR3 DNA, which spans 39 bases and is read in frame from base 1. The germline V end is reduced by 8 bases and the J end by 2 bases; junction bases left unmatched: 4. CDR1 and CDR2 are drawn from the germline V gene (reference sequence): MNHNY, SVGAGI.